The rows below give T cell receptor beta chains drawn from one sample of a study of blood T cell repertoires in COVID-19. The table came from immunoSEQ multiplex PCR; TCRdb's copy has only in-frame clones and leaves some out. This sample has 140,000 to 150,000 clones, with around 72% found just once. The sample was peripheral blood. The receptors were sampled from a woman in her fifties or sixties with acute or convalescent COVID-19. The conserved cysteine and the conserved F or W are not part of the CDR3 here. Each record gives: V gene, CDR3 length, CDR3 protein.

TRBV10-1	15	ASSENPGTGKLKPQH
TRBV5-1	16	ASSTQLQPGTSRLEQF
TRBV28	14	ASSSLTGQAFYGYT
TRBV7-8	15	ASSLGQGPSGNQPQH
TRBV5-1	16	ASSFRVTGTGGEDGYT
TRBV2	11	ASSDGRGETQY
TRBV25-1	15	ASSDLTGGRANEKLF
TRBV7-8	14	ASSPRPVAGVETQY
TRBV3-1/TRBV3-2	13	ASSQGPVSTDTQY
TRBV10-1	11	ASSASGQETQY
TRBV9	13	ASSVGTSLGDTQY
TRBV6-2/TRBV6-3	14	ASSFDQFLEDTKQY
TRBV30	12	AWKSLGTGNRAF
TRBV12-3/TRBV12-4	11	ASSSTGNTEAF
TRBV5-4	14	ASSFGLPISTDTQY
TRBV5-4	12	ASSLYLYNSPLH
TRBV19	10	ASSTVGNTIY
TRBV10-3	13	AVWDRRLSGNTIY
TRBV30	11	AWGRVNTGELF
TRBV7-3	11	ASSSDWNTEAF
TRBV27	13	ASVGRGSSGNTIY
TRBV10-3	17	AISERGGGRVADSYEQY
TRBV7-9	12	ASSFGLAADTQY
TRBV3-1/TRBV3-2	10	ASSQGGYGYT
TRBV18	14	ASSPNSGGTGNTIY
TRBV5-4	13	ASSLGQASYNEQF
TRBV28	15	ASSKRRRDRGYYGYT
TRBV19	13	ASSIDRGSGDEQY
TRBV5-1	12	ASSLTGNALGNT
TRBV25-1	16	ASSETGSGRVKSYEQY
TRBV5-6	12	ASSYGGGDYEQY
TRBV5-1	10	ASSLSRYGYT
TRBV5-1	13	ASSLSAGAQETQY
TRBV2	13	ASNSRQGPGSPLH
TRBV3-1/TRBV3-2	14	ASSQESLAVLNEQF
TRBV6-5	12	ASSSRTGENTIY
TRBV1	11	TSPEVGLPQRD
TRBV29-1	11	SVAEAATGELF
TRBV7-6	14	ASSFVPRGFAGELF
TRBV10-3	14	AIRRTSGTNTGELF
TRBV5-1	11	ASGASGSYEQY
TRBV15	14	ATSTRTSGGTDTQY
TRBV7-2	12	ASSLVSLRNEQF
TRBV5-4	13	ATLRRDTYSYEQY
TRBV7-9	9	ASSFGYEQF
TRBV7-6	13	ASSLAGTLKETQY
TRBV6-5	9	AGRLADTQY
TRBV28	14	ASSLRWSLSNQPQH
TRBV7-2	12	ATVDSSPNYGYT
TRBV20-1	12	SASGEIRDNEQF
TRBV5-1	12	ASSAGQIYNEQF
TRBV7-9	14	ASSSPLSGYTGELF